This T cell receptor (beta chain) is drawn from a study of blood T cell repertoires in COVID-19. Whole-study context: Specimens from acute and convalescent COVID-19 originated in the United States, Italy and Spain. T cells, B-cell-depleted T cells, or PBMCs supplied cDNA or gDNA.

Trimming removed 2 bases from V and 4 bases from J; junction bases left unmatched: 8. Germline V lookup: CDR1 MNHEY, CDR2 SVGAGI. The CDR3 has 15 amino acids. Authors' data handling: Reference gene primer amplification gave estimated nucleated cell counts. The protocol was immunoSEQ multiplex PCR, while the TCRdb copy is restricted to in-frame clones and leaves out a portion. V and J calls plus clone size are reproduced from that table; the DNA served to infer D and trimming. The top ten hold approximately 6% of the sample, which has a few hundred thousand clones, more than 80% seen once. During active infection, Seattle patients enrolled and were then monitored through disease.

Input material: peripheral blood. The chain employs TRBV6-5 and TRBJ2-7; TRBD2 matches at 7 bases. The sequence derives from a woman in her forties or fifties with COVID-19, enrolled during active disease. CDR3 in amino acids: CASSYRASGDYEQYF. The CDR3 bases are TGTGCCAGCAGTTACAGGGCTAGCGGAGATTACGAGCAGTACTTC.